These T cell receptor beta chains were read from a single sample in a study of blood T cell repertoires in COVID-19. This table comes from immunoSEQ multiplex PCR, and its TCRdb copy is limited to in-frame clones, with some not included. The table includes 300,000 to 400,000 clones, about 88% detected once. Sequenced: peripheral blood. These receptors were obtained from a human donor in a cohort sampled during active COVID-19. Both conserved end residues are part of each CDR3. D genes are given only for firm matches. The size of a clone is reported for some rows only, either as once, few or many, or as a class for expanded clones.

d_call: -; clone_size: once; j_call: TRBJ1-1; v_call: TRBV27; cdr3_nt: TGTGCCAGCAGTTTAGGGCCGAACACTGAAGCTTTCTTT; cdr3_aa: CASSLGPNTEAFF
d_call: TRBD2; clone_size: -; j_call: TRBJ2-7; v_call: TRBV5-6; cdr3_nt: TGTGCCAGCAGCTTGGTCGTTAGCGGGAGTGACGAGCAGTACTTC; cdr3_aa: CASSLVVSGSDEQYF
d_call: -; clone_size: -; j_call: TRBJ1-5; v_call: TRBV5-8; cdr3_nt: TGTGCCAGCAGCTCCATCGGGACATCAGATCAGCCCCAGCATTTT; cdr3_aa: CASSSIGTSDQPQHF
d_call: -; clone_size: -; j_call: TRBJ2-7; v_call: TRBV11-2; cdr3_nt: TGTGCCAGCAGCTTACCAAAGACTGAGACAGACAAGAGGTACGAGCAGTACTTC; cdr3_aa: CASSLPKTETDKRYEQYF
d_call: -; clone_size: -; j_call: TRBJ2-3; v_call: TRBV28; cdr3_nt: TGTGCCAGCAGTCTCGTGGACAGAGCCACAGATACGCAGTATTTT; cdr3_aa: CASSLVDRATDTQYF
d_call: -; clone_size: -; j_call: TRBJ2-3; v_call: TRBV2; cdr3_nt: TGTGCCAGCAGGCCGGGTAGAGATACGCAGTATTTT; cdr3_aa: CASRPGRDTQYF
d_call: TRBD1; clone_size: once; j_call: TRBJ1-4; v_call: TRBV6-6; cdr3_nt: TGTGCCAGCAGTTTAGGGGGCGTCAATGAAAAACTGTTTTTT; cdr3_aa: CASSLGGVNEKLFF
d_call: TRBD2; clone_size: -; j_call: TRBJ2-3; v_call: TRBV5-1; cdr3_nt: TGCGCCAGCAGCTTGGTGGCGGGAGGGACAGATACGCAGTATTTT; cdr3_aa: CASSLVAGGTDTQYF
d_call: -; clone_size: -; j_call: TRBJ1-1; v_call: TRBV6-5; cdr3_nt: TGTGCCAGCAGCCAAGGACAGTACACTGAAGCTTTCTTT; cdr3_aa: CASSQGQYTEAFF
d_call: -; clone_size: -; j_call: TRBJ2-7; v_call: TRBV19; cdr3_nt: TGTGCCAGTAGTCCTCGGAGAGCGGTGAACTCCTACGAGCAGTACTTC; cdr3_aa: CASSPRRAVNSYEQYF
d_call: -; clone_size: -; j_call: TRBJ1-5; v_call: TRBV29-1; cdr3_nt: TGCAGCGTCTCCGGGTGGGGGCCGGATCAGCCCCAGCATTTT; cdr3_aa: CSVSGWGPDQPQHF
d_call: TRBD1; clone_size: few; j_call: TRBJ2-7; v_call: TRBV2; cdr3_nt: TGTGCCAGCAGGAGGACAGGGGAGGCCTACGAGCAGTACTTC; cdr3_aa: CASRRTGEAYEQYF
d_call: -; clone_size: -; j_call: TRBJ1-5; v_call: TRBV7-8; cdr3_nt: TGTGCCAGCAGCTTATTGGAGGGGGAGGGGCCCCAGCATTTT; cdr3_aa: CASSLLEGEGPQHF
d_call: TRBD1; clone_size: -; j_call: TRBJ1-1; v_call: TRBV29-1; cdr3_nt: TGCAGCGTTGATGGTGGCAGGGGGCGGAGCACTGAAGCTTTCTTT; cdr3_aa: CSVDGGRGRSTEAFF
d_call: TRBD1; clone_size: -; j_call: TRBJ2-7; v_call: TRBV11-2; cdr3_nt: TGTGCCAGCAGCTTAGGATCACAGGGGTACGAGCAGTACTTC; cdr3_aa: CASSLGSQGYEQYF
d_call: TRBD2; clone_size: -; j_call: TRBJ2-1; v_call: TRBV30; cdr3_nt: TGTGCCTGGAGTAATAGCGGGAATTACAATGAGCAGTTCTTC; cdr3_aa: CAWSNSGNYNEQFF
d_call: TRBD2; clone_size: -; j_call: TRBJ2-3; v_call: TRBV7-6; cdr3_nt: TGTGCCAGCAGCGGGACTAGAGGCGATACGCAGTATTTT; cdr3_aa: CASSGTRGDTQYF
d_call: TRBD1; clone_size: -; j_call: TRBJ2-5; v_call: TRBV24-1; cdr3_nt: TGTGCCACCGGGTTCGGGACAGGGGGGCGGGAGACCCAGTACTTC; cdr3_aa: CATGFGTGGRETQYF
d_call: TRBD2; clone_size: -; j_call: TRBJ2-7; v_call: TRBV27; cdr3_nt: TGTGCCCCAGCGTTGGGAGGGCCCCACGAGCAGTACTTC; cdr3_aa: CAPALGGPHEQYF
d_call: -; clone_size: -; j_call: TRBJ1-3; v_call: TRBV7-2; cdr3_nt: TGTGCCAGCAGCCCTTGGGGGGGGATGGGCGGAAACACCATATATTTT; cdr3_aa: CASSPWGGMGGNTIYF
d_call: TRBD1; clone_size: -; j_call: TRBJ2-7; v_call: TRBV5-6; cdr3_nt: TGTGCCAGCAGCTTCCGAGACAGGGCCCGCTCGGGGCAGTACTTC; cdr3_aa: CASSFRDRARSGQYF
d_call: -; clone_size: -; j_call: TRBJ1-1; v_call: TRBV5-6; cdr3_nt: TGTGCCAGCAGCGCGGCCCACACAAAAATGAACACTGAAGCTTTCTTT; cdr3_aa: CASSAAHTKMNTEAFF
d_call: TRBD1; clone_size: -; j_call: TRBJ2-7; v_call: TRBV4-1; cdr3_nt: TGCGCCAGCAGCCGGACAGGGCGGAACGAGCAGTACTTC; cdr3_aa: CASSRTGRNEQYF
d_call: TRBD2; clone_size: -; j_call: TRBJ2-3; v_call: TRBV7-9; cdr3_nt: TGTGCCAGCAGCTACCCCACAGCGGGAGTGAACACAGATACGCAGTATTTT; cdr3_aa: CASSYPTAGVNTDTQYF
d_call: -; clone_size: -; j_call: TRBJ1-3; v_call: TRBV28; cdr3_nt: TGTGCCAGCACCGTAGATACTGGAAACACCATATATTTT; cdr3_aa: CASTVDTGNTIYF
d_call: TRBD1; clone_size: -; j_call: TRBJ2-7; v_call: TRBV29-1; cdr3_nt: TGCAGCGTTGGTTTAGGGGGCCCTTCCTACGAGCAGTACTTC; cdr3_aa: CSVGLGGPSYEQYF
d_call: TRBD2; clone_size: -; j_call: TRBJ2-1; v_call: TRBV7-3; cdr3_nt: TGTGCCAGCAGCTTAACAGCGGGGAGCTACAATGAGCAGTTCTTC; cdr3_aa: CASSLTAGSYNEQFF
d_call: TRBD2; clone_size: -; j_call: TRBJ2-3; v_call: TRBV24-1; cdr3_nt: TGTGCCACCAGTGACAGCGGGGTGCGGGGTACGCAGTATTTT; cdr3_aa: CATSDSGVRGTQYF
d_call: TRBD1; clone_size: -; j_call: TRBJ1-6; v_call: TRBV6-2/TRBV6-3; cdr3_nt: TGTGCCAGCAGTTACTCTACAGGGGACGGATCACCCCTCCACTTT; cdr3_aa: CASSYSTGDGSPLHF
d_call: -; clone_size: -; j_call: TRBJ2-7; v_call: TRBV27; cdr3_nt: TGTGCCAGCTCAGTGGACGAGCAGTACTTC; cdr3_aa: CASSVDEQYF
d_call: TRBD1; clone_size: -; j_call: TRBJ2-4; v_call: TRBV5-5; cdr3_nt: TGTGCCAGCAGCTTGGGGCAGGGGGCAGTGATAGCCAAAAACATTCAGTACTTC; cdr3_aa: CASSLGQGAVIAKNIQYF
d_call: TRBD1; clone_size: -; j_call: TRBJ1-3; v_call: TRBV5-5; cdr3_nt: TGTGCCAGCAGCTTGTTCCGGGACAGGAGCCCCTTCCCCTCTGGAAACACCATATATTTT; cdr3_aa: CASSLFRDRSPFPSGNTIYF
d_call: -; clone_size: -; j_call: TRBJ2-2; v_call: TRBV11-3; cdr3_nt: TGTGCCAGCAGCTTGCTGCCGCGGGGAGACGGGGAGCTGTTTTTT; cdr3_aa: CASSLLPRGDGELFF
d_call: -; clone_size: -; j_call: TRBJ1-4; v_call: TRBV7-9; cdr3_nt: TGTGCCAGCAGCCTCGACAGGACAACTAATGAAAAACTGTTTTTT; cdr3_aa: CASSLDRTTNEKLFF
d_call: TRBD1; clone_size: -; j_call: TRBJ2-5; v_call: TRBV11-2; cdr3_nt: TGTGCCAGCAGCTTAGTGCAGGGGGCGGGAGAGACCCAGTACTTC; cdr3_aa: CASSLVQGAGETQYF
d_call: TRBD1; clone_size: -; j_call: TRBJ1-2; v_call: TRBV4-1; cdr3_nt: TGCGCCAGCAGCCGCCCGACAGGGGGAGTAGGGTCGTATGGCTACACCTTC; cdr3_aa: CASSRPTGGVGSYGYTF
d_call: -; clone_size: -; j_call: TRBJ2-5; v_call: TRBV5-5; cdr3_nt: TGTGCCAGCATAGGGGGGGCCTACCAAGAGACCCAGTACTTC; cdr3_aa: CASIGGAYQETQYF
d_call: TRBD1; clone_size: -; j_call: TRBJ2-6; v_call: TRBV15; cdr3_nt: TGTGCCACCACCCCTGCAGGGGGAAGAGCTGGGGCCAACGTCCTGACTTTC; cdr3_aa: CATTPAGGRAGANVLTF
d_call: -; clone_size: -; j_call: TRBJ1-1; v_call: TRBV4-1; cdr3_nt: TGCGCCAGCAGCCAATTCCTCCGGGACACTGAAGCTTTCTTT; cdr3_aa: CASSQFLRDTEAFF
d_call: -; clone_size: -; j_call: TRBJ1-1; v_call: TRBV5-1; cdr3_nt: TGCGCCAGCAGGGCTGGCCAAATGAACACTGAAGCTTTCTTT; cdr3_aa: CASRAGQMNTEAFF
d_call: -; clone_size: -; j_call: TRBJ1-1; v_call: TRBV18; cdr3_nt: TGTGCCAGCTCACCGGGCCCAGGGCTGGCTGAAGCTTTCTTT; cdr3_aa: CASSPGPGLAEAFF
d_call: TRBD2; clone_size: -; j_call: TRBJ2-1; v_call: TRBV7-3; cdr3_nt: TGTGCCAGCAGCTCTAGCGGGGGCCCGGCCAATGAGCAGTTCTTC; cdr3_aa: CASSSSGGPANEQFF
d_call: TRBD1; clone_size: -; j_call: TRBJ2-7; v_call: TRBV28; cdr3_nt: TGTGCCAGCAGTCAGGGGGCCCTTGGAGAGCAGTACTTC; cdr3_aa: CASSQGALGEQYF
d_call: TRBD1; clone_size: -; j_call: TRBJ2-1; v_call: TRBV27; cdr3_nt: TGTGCCAGCAGTTCCGACAGGGGTAACAATGAGCAGTTCTTC; cdr3_aa: CASSSDRGNNEQFF
d_call: -; clone_size: -; j_call: TRBJ2-3; v_call: TRBV9; cdr3_nt: TGTGCCAGCAGCCCCCGGGTTGGGGCCACAGATACGCAGTATTTT; cdr3_aa: CASSPRVGATDTQYF
d_call: -; clone_size: -; j_call: TRBJ1-2; v_call: TRBV30; cdr3_nt: TGTGCCTGGAGTCTCGGGGGTAGAATGACCTTC; cdr3_aa: CAWSLGGRMTF
d_call: -; clone_size: once; j_call: TRBJ1-1; v_call: TRBV7-3; cdr3_nt: TGTGCCAGCAGCTCCAGCGGGGGCCCGAACACTGAAGCTTTCTTT; cdr3_aa: CASSSSGGPNTEAFF
d_call: TRBD2; clone_size: few; j_call: TRBJ2-2; v_call: TRBV7-2; cdr3_nt: TGTGCCAGCAGGTGGATAGCTAGCGGTCCCGACACCGGGGAGCTGTTTTTT; cdr3_aa: CASRWIASGPDTGELFF